This T cell receptor (beta chain) emerged from a study of T-cell reconstitution after alpha-beta-depleted transplantation in children. CDR3 length: 15 amino acids. V was pared by 6 bases and J by 0 bases, with 10 bases of the junction left unmatched. CDR1 and CDR2 from the germline V gene are SQVTM and ANQGSEA. This clonotype showed up many times. Unique molecular identifiers were incorporated during preparation of the TCRbeta library. MiXCR, run by TCRdb on the PCR reads, gives a single entry per CDR3 protein. The repertoire holds tens of thousands of distinct CDR3 sequences, with about a tenth as singletons.

The sequenced sample was PBMCs from the stem cell graft donor, obtained from the stem cell graft. The clonotype was recovered from a human donor who donated a stem cell graft to a child with chronic granulomatous disease. The chain has TRBV29-1 and TRBJ1-2; 7 positions agree with TRBD1. This CDR3 reads CSVQTRGQPNYGYTF. Written as DNA, the CDR3 is TGCAGCGTACAGACCCGGGGACAGCCTAACTATGGCTACACCTTC.